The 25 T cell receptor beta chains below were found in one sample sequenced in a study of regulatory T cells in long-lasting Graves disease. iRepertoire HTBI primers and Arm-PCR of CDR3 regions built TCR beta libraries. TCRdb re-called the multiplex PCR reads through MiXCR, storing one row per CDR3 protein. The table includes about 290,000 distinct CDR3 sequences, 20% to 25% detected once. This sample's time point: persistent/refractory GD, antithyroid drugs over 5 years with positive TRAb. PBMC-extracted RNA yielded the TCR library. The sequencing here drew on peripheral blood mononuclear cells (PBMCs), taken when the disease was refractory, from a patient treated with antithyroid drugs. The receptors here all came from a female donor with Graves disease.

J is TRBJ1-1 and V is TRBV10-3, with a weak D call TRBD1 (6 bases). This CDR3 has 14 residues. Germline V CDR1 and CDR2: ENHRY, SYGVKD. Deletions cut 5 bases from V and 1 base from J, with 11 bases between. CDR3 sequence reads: CAISFGGANTEAFF. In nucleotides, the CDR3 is TGTGCCATCAGTTTCGGGGGGGCGAACACTGAAGCTTTCTTT.

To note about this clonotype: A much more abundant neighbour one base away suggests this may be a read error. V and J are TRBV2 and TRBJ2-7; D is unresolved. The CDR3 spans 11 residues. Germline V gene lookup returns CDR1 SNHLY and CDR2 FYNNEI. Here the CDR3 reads CASAFPYEQCF. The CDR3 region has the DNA TGTGCCAGCGCCTTTCCCTACGAGCAGTGCTTC.

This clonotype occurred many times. The CDR3 DNA reads TGTGCCAGCGAGAGGACAGCCGCTAACTATGGCTACACCTTC. As protein: CASERTAANYGYTF. The chain joins TRBV2 to TRBJ1-2; D might be TRBD1 (6 bases). Per the germline V gene, CDR1 is SNHLY and CDR2 is FYNNEI. The CDR3 is 14 residues long. Between the trimmed V and J ends, which lost 8 bases and 0 bases, there was a span of 13 bases.

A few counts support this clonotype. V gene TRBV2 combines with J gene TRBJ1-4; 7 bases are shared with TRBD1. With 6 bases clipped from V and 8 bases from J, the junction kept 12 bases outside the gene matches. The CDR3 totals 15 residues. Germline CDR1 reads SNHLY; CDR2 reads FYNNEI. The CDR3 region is CASREQGGSSEKLFF. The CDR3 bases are TGTGCCAGCAGGGAGCAGGGGGGTTCGAGCGAAAAACTGTTTTTT.

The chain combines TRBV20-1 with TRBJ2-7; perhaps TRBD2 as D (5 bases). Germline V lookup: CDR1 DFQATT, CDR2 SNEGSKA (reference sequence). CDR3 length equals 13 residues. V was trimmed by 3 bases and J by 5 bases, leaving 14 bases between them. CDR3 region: CSASFSAGDEQYF. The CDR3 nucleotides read TGCAGTGCTAGTTTTTCCGCCGGGGACGAGCAGTACTTC.

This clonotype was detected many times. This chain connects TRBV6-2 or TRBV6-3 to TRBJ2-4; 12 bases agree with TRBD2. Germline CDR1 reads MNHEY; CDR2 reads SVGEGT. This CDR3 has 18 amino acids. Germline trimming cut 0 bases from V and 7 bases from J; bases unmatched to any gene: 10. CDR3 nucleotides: TGTGCCAGCAGTTACTCGATGGCTAGCGGGAGGGATGGGAACATTCAGTACTTC. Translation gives CASSYSMASGRDGNIQYF.

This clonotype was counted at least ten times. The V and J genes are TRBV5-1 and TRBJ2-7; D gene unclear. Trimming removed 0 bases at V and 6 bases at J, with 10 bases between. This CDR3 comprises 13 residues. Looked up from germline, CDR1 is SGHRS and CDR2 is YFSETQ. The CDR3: CASSLGDISEQYF. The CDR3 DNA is TGCGCCAGCAGCTTGGGAGACATTTCCGAGCAGTACTTC.

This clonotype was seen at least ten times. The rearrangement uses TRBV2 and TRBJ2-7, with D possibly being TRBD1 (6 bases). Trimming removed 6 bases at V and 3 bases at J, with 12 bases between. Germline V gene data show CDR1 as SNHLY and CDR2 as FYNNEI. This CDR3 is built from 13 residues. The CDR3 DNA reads TGTGCCAGCAGAGAGACAGGTTTCTACGAGCAGTACTTC. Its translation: CASRETGFYEQYF.

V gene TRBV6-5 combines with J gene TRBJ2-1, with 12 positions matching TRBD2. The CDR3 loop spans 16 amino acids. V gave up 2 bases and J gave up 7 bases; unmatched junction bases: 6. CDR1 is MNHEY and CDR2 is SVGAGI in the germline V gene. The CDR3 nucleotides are TGTGCCAGCAGTTACCCCCTAGCGGGAGGGCCTAATGAGCAGTTCTTC. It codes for CASSYPLAGGPNEQFF.

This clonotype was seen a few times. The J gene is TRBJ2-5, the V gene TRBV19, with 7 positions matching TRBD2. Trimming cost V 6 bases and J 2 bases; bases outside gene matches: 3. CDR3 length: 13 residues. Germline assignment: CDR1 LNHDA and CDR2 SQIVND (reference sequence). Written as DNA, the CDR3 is TGTGCCAGTAGCACGGGAGGTCAAGAGACCCAGTACTTC. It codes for CASSTGGQETQYF.

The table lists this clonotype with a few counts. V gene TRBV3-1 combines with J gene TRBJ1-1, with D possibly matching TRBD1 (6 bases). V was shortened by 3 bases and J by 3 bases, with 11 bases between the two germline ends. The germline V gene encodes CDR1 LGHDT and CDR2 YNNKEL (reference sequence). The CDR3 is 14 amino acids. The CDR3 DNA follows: TGTGCCAGCAGCCACCATCAGGGGCACACTGAAGCTTTCTTT. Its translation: CASSHHQGHTEAFF.

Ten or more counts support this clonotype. CDR3: CASSQGRTSKETQYF. In DNA, the CDR3 is TGTGCCAGCAGCCAAGGAAGGACTAGTAAGGAGACCCAGTACTTC. V and J are TRBV3-1 and TRBJ2-5, with TRBD2 matching 7 bases. Germline values: CDR1 LGHDT, CDR2 YNNKEL (reference sequence). V lost 1 base to trimming and J lost 5 bases; unmatched junction nucleotides: 7. CDR3 size: 15 residues.

The CDR3 DNA follows: TGTGCCAGCTCACCGCCTAGTCGATTTATGTACAATGAGCAGTTCTTC. It is translated as CASSPPSRFMYNEQFF. V and J are TRBV18 and TRBJ2-1; D is undetermined. The V gene lost 3 bases and the J gene lost 4 bases, with 16 bases spanning the gap. This CDR3 region has 16 residues. The germline gives CDR1 KGHSH, CDR2 LQKENI.

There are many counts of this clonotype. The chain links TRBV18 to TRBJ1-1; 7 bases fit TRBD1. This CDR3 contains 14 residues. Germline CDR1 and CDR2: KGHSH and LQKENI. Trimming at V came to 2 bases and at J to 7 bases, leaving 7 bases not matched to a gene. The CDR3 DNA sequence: TGTGCCAGCTCACCAGGGACAGCACTATTTGAAGCTTTCTTT. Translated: CASSPGTALFEAFF. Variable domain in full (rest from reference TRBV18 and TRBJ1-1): NAGVMQNPRHLVRRRGQEARLRCSPMKGHSHVYWYRQLPEEGLKFMVYLQKENIIDESGMPKERFSAEFPKEGPSILRIQQVVRGDSAAYFCASSPGTALFEAFFGQGTRLTVV.

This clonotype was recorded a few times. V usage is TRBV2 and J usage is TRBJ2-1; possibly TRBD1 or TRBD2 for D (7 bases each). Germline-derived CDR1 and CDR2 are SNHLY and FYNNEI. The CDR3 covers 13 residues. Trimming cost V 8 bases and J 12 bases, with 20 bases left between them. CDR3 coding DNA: TGTGCCAGCGGAAGTAAGCTCAGGGGGGGGCAGTTCTTC. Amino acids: CASGSKLRGGQFF.

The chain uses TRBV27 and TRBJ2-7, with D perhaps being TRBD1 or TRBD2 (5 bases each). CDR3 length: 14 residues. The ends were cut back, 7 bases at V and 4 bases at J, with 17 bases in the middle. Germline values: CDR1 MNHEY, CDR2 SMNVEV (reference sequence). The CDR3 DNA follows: TGTGCCAGCAAGTTTGGGGCGGGTGGTTACGAGCAGTACTTC. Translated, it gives CASKFGAGGYEQYF.

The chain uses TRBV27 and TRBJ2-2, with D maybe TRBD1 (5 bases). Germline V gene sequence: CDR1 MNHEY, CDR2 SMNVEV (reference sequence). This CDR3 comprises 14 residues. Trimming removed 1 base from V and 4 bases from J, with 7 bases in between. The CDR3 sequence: CASSLFRGTGELFF. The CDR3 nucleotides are TGTGCCAGCAGTTTATTTAGGGGCACCGGGGAGCTGTTTTTT.

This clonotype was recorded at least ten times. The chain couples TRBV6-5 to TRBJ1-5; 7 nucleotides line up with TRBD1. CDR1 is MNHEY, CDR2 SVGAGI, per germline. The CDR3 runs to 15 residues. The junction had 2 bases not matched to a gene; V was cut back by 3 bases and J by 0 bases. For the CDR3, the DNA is TGTGCCAGCAGTTATACAGGGGATAGCAATCAGCCCCAGCATTTT. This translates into CASSYTGDSNQPQHF.

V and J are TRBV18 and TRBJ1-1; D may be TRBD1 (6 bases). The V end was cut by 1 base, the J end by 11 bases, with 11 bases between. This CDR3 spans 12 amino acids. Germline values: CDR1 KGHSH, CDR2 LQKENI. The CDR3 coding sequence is TGTGCCAGCTCACCACAGGGGGGAAACGCTTTCTTT. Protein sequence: CASSPQGGNAFF.

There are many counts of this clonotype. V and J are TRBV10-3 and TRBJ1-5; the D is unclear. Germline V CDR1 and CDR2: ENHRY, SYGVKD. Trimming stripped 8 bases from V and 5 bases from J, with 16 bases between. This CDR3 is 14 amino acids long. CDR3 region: CAISARPGDQPQHF. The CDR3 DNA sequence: TGTGCCATCTCCGCCCGGCCTGGTGATCAGCCCCAGCATTTT.

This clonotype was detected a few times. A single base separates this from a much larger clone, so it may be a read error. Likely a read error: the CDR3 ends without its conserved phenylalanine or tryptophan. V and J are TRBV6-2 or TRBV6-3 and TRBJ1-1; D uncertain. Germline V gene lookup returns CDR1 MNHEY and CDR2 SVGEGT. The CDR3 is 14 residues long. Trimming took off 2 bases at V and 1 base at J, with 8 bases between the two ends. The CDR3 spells CASSYGRGNTEAFS. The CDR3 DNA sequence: TGTGCCAGCAGTTACGGCAGAGGGAACACTGAAGCTTTCTCT.

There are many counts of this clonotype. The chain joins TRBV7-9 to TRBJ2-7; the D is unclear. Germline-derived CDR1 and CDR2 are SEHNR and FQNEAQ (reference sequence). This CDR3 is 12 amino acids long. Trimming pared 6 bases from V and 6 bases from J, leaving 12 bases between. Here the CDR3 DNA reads TGTGCCAGCAGTCCTGCTGGGTCCGAGCAGTACTTC. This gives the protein CASSPAGSEQYF.

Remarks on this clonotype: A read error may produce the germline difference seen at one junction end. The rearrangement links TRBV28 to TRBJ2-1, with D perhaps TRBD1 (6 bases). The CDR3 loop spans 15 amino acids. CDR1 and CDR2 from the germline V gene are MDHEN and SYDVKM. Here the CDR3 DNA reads TGTGCCAGCAGCCCGGGGACACTATCCTACAATGGGCAGTTCTTC. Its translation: CASSPGTLSYNGQFF. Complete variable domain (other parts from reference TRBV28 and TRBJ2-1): DVKVTQSSRYLVKRTGEKVFLECVQDMDHENMFWYRQDPGLGLRLIYFSYDVKMKEKGDIPEGYSVSREKKERFSLILESASTNQTSMYLCASSPGTLSYNGQFFGPGTRLTVL.

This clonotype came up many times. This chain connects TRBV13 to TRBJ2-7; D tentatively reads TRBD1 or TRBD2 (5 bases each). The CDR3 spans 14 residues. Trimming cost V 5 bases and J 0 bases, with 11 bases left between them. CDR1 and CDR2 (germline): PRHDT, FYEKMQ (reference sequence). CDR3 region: CASSRRDLSYEQYF. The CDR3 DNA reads TGTGCCAGCAGCCGCCGGGACCTCTCCTACGAGCAGTACTTC.

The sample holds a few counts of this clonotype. The CDR3 DNA reads as TGTGCCAGCAGCGAAACAGGGTCCTCTCCCCCGTACGAGCAGTACTTC. This sequence encodes CASSETGSSPPYEQYF. The chain combines TRBV9 with TRBJ2-7, with a tentative D call TRBD1 (6 bases). The CDR3 is 16 residues long. V gave up 3 bases and J gave up 4 bases, with 20 bases separating them. Germline V gives CDR1 SGDLS, CDR2 YYNGEE. The full variable domain, in which reference TRBV9 and TRBJ2-7 provide the parts outside the CDR3, is DSGVTQTPKHLITATGQRVTLRCSPRSGDLSVYWYQQSLDQGLQFLIQYYNGEERAKGNILERFSAQQFPDLHSELNLSSLELGDSALYFCASSETGSSPPYEQYFGPGTRLTVT.